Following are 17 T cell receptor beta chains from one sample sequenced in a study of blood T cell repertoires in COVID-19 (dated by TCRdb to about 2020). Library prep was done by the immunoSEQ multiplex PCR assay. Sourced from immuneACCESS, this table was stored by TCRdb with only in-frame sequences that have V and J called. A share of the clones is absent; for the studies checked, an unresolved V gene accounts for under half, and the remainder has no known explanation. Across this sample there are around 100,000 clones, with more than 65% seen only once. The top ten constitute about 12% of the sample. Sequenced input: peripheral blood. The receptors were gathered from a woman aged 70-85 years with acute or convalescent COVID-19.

The CDR3 DNA sequence: TGTGCCAGTAGTTCGACTCTGGCTGGAAACACCATATATTTT. Translated, it gives CASSSTLAGNTIYF. The chain couples TRBV19 to TRBJ1-3; D remains ambiguous. The V gene's germline CDR1 is LNHDA and CDR2 SQIVND (reference sequence). This CDR3 is 14 amino acids long. V was clipped by 5 bases and J by 2 bases, with 10 bases between them.

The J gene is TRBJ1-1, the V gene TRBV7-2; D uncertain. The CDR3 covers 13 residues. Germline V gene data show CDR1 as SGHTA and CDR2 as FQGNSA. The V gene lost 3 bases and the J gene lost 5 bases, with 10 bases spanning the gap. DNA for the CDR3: TGTGCCAGCAGCTTTTCGGGAAAGACTGAAGCTTTCTTT. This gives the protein CASSFSGKTEAFF.

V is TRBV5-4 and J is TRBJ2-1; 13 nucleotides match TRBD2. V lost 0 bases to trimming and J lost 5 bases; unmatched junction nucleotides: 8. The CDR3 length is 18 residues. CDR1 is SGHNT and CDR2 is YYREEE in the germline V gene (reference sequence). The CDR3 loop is CASSLGGTSGVRDNEQFF. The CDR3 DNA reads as TGTGCCAGCAGCTTGGGCGGGACTAGCGGGGTCCGAGACAATGAGCAGTTCTTC.

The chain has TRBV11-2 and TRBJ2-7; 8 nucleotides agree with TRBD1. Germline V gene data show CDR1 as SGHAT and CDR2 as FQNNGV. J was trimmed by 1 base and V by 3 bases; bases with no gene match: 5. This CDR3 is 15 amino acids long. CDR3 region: CASSFTRDRSYEQYF. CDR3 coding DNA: TGTGCCAGCAGCTTTACCCGGGACAGGTCCTACGAGCAGTACTTC.

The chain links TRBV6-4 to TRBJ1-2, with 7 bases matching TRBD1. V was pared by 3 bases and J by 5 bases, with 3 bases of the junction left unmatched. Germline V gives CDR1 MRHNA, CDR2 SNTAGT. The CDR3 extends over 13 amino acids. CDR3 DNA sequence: TGTGCCAGCAGTGAGGGACAGCTATATGGCTACACCTTC. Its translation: CASSEGQLYGYTF.

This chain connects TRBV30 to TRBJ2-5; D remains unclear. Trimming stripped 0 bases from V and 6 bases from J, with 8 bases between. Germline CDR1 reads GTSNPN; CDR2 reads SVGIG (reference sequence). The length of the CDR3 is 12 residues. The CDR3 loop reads CAWSVSSKTQYF. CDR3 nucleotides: TGTGCCTGGAGTGTCTCCAGTAAGACCCAGTACTTC.

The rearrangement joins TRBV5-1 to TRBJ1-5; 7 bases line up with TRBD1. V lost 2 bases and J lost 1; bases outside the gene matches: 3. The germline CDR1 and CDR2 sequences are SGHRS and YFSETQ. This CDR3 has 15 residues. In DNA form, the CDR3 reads TGCGCCAGCAGCTTAGAGGGGGCGAGCAATCAGCCCCAGCATTTT. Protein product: CASSLEGASNQPQHF.

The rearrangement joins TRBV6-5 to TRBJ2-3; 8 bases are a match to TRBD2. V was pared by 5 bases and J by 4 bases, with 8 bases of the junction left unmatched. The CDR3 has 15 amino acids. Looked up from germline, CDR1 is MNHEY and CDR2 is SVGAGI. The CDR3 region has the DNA TGTGCCAGCAGTCAACTAAGCGGGGGCGCAGATACGCAGTATTTT. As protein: CASSQLSGGADTQYF.

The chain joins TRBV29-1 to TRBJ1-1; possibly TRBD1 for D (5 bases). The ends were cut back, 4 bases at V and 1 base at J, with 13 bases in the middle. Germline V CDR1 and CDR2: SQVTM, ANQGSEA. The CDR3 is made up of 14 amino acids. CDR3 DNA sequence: TGCAGCGTTGTTCCAGGGCGGCCGAACACTGAAGCTTTCTTT. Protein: CSVVPGRPNTEAFF.

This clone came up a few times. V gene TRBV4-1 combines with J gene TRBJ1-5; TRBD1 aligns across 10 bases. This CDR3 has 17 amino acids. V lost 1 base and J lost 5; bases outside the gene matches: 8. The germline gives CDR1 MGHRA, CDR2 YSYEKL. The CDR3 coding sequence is TGCGCCAGCAGCCAAGGGACAGGGGGAACCGCGGATCAGCCCCAGCATTTT. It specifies CASSQGTGGTADQPQHF.

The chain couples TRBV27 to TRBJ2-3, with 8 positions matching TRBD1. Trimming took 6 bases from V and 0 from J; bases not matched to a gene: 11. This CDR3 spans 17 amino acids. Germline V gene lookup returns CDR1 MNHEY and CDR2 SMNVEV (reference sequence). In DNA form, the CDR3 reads TGTGCCAGCAGCTCAGGGGGCGCGAGGTTTAGCACAGATACGCAGTATTTT. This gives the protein CASSSGGARFSTDTQYF.

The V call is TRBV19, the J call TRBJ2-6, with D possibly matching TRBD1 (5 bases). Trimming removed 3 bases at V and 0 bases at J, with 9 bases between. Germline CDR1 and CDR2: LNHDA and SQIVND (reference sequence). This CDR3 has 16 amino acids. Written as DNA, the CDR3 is TGTGCCAGTAGTATCCAGGGCTACTCTGGGGCCAACGTCCTGACTTTC. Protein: CASSIQGYSGANVLTF. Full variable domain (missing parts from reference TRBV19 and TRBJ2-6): DGGITQSPKYLFRKEGQNVTLSCEQNLNHDAMYWYRQDPGQGLRLIYYSQIVNDFQKGDIAEGYSVSREKKESFPLTVTSAQKNPTAFYLCASSIQGYSGANVLTFGAGSRLTVL.

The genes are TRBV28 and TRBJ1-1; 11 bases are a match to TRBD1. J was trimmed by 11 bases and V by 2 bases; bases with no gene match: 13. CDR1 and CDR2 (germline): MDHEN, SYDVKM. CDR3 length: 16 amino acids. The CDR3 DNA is TGTGCCAGCAGTTTAATAGCGGACAGGGGGCTTCGGGGGGCTTTCTTT. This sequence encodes CASSLIADRGLRGAFF.

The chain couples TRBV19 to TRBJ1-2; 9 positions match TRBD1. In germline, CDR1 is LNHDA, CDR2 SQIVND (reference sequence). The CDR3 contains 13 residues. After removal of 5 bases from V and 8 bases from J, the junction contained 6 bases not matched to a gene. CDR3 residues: CASSLRDRVGYTF. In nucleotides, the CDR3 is TGTGCCAGTAGTCTCCGGGACAGGGTGGGCTACACCTTC. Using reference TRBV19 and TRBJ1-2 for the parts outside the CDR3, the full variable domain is DGGITQSPKYLFRKEGQNVTLSCEQNLNHDAMYWYRQDPGQGLRLIYYSQIVNDFQKGDIAEGYSVSREKKESFPLTVTSAQKNPTAFYLCASSLRDRVGYTFGSGTRLTVV.

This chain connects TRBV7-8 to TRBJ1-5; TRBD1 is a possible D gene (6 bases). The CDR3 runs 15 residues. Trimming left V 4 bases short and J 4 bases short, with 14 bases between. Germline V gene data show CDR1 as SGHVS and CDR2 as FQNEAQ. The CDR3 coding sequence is TGTGCCAGCAGCTCTCCGGGGGGGGCTAATCAGCCCCAGCATTTT. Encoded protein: CASSSPGGANQPQHF. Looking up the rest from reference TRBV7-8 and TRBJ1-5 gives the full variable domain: GAGVSQSPRYKVAKRGQDVALRCDPISGHVSLFWYQQALGQGPEFLTYFQNEAQLDKSGLPSDRFFAERPEGSVSTLKIQRTQQEDSAVYLCASSSPGGANQPQHFGDGTRLSIL.

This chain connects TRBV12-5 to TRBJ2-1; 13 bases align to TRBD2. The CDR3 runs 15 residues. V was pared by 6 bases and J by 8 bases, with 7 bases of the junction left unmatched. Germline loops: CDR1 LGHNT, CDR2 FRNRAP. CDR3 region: CASGRGLAGEDEQFF. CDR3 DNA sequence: TGTGCTAGTGGCCGAGGACTAGCGGGGGAGGATGAGCAGTTCTTC.

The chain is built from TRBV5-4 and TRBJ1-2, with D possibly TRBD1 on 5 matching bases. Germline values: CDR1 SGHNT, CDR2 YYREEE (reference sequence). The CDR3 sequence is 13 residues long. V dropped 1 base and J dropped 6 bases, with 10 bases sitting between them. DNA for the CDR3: TGTGCCAGCAGCTTGAAAGGGGTGGATGGCTACACCTTC. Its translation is CASSLKGVDGYTF. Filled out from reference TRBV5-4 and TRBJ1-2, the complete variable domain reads ETGVTQSPTHLIKTRGQQVTLRCSSQSGHNTVSWYQQALGQGPQFIFQYYREEENGRGNFPPRFSGLQFPNYSSELNVNALELDDSALYLCASSLKGVDGYTFGSGTRLTVV.